One and the same sample provided the 27 T cell receptor beta chains below, sequenced in a study of response to subunit inactivated influenza vaccine (dated by TCRdb to the late 2010s). The method behind the library was RT-PCR. Sequencing relied on an Illumina HiSeq 2500. Clones were called with MiXCR by TCRdb after fastp trimmed the public reads at Q25, and only in-frame beta chains were retained. Rows merge per CDR3 protein into single entries with the most common DNA and genes. Recorded for this sample are about 500,000 distinct CDR3 sequences; 16% of them occurred a single time. Approximately 3% of the sample lies in the top ten. The specimen comprised CD4+ T cells sorted from PBMCs, sampled about 23 months after vaccination. These receptors all stem from a man aged 50 to 69 who received an inactivated influenza vaccine. Donor details come from another sample of the same person, matched by shared clones.

This chain links TRBV27 with TRBJ1-4; 7 bases map to TRBD1. Unmatched junction bases numbered 7, after V lost 3 bases and J lost 3 bases. The CDR3 runs 16 residues. Germline lookup yields CDR1 MNHEY and CDR2 SMNVEV (reference sequence). Here the CDR3 DNA reads TGTGCCAGCAGTTTGGGGAGGGGGCAGTCTAATGAAAAACTGTTTTTT. Its protein product is CASSLGRGQSNEKLFF. Variable domain in full (rest from reference TRBV27 and TRBJ1-4): EAQVTQNPRYLITVTGKKLTVTCSQNMNHEYMSWYRQDPGLGLRQIYYSMNVEVTDKGDVPEGYKVSRKEKRNFPLILESPSPNQTSLYFCASSLGRGQSNEKLFFGSGTQLSVL.

This clonotype was seen more than once but under ten times. The chain combines TRBV29-1 with TRBJ2-7; 7 bases line up with TRBD1. This CDR3 is built from 14 residues. CDR1 SQVTM and CDR2 ANQGSEA come from the germline V gene. With 1 base clipped from V and 6 bases from J, the junction kept 9 bases outside the gene matches. CDR3: CSVEGGAAGGEQYF. CDR3 nucleotide sequence: TGCAGCGTTGAAGGAGGAGCCGCAGGGGGCGAGCAGTACTTC.

This clonotype appeared a few times. The rearrangement uses TRBV3-1 and TRBJ2-5; TRBD2 matches 11 bases. This CDR3 spans 15 amino acids. V gave up 2 bases and J gave up 5 bases; unmatched junction bases: 4. In germline, CDR1 is LGHDT, CDR2 YNNKEL (reference sequence). DNA for the CDR3: TGTGCCAGCAGCCAAACTAGCGGGAGATCGGAGACCCAGTACTTC. Amino acids: CASSQTSGRSETQYF.

This clonotype was counted a few times. The chain is built from TRBV20-1 and TRBJ2-5, with 7 bases matching TRBD2. The junction had 9 bases not matched to a gene; V was cut back by 6 bases and J by 2 bases. The germline gives CDR1 DFQATT, CDR2 SNEGSKA (reference sequence). CDR3 length equals 14 residues. CDR3 in amino acids: CSATWPSGQETQYF. Here the CDR3 DNA reads TGCAGTGCGACGTGGCCTAGCGGACAAGAGACCCAGTACTTC.

The table lists this clonotype with a few counts. The chain is built from TRBV6-5 and TRBJ2-1, with unresolved D. Germline lookup yields CDR1 MNHEY and CDR2 SVGAGI. The CDR3 is made up of 14 amino acids. Trimming stripped 4 bases from V and 3 bases from J, with 10 bases between. CDR3 sequence reads: CASSSVGYYNEQFF. The CDR3 DNA is TGTGCCAGCAGTTCTGTGGGATACTACAATGAGCAGTTCTTC.

The sample holds many counts of this clonotype. The chain carries TRBV6-5 and TRBJ2-6; D may be TRBD1 (6 bases). Germline CDR1 MNHEY, CDR2 SVGAGI. V shed 0 bases and J shed 11 bases, with 14 bases lying between them. This CDR3 comprises 15 residues. The CDR3, as DNA: TGTGCCAGCAGTTACTCGACGGGACAAAGGGACGTCCTGACTTTC. Protein product: CASSYSTGQRDVLTF.

This clonotype appeared once. This rearrangement joins TRBV21-1 to TRBJ2-2; the table's D call of TRBD1 was not tested on the DNA. TRBV21-1 has pseudogene status. The CDR3 sequence is 18 residues long. CDR3 bases: TGTGCCAGCACCCGACCCGAGGGGGACAGGGGATATACCGGGGAGCTGTTTTTT. This codes for CASTRPEGDRGYTGELFF.

This clonotype was observed a few times. V and J are TRBV24-1 and TRBJ2-2; D tentatively fits TRBD1 or TRBD2 (6 bases each). CDR1 and CDR2 from the germline V gene are KGHDR and SFDVKD. The CDR3 is made up of 15 amino acids. The ends were cut back, 3 bases at V and 7 bases at J, with 14 bases in the middle. CDR3: CATSDPTGAHGELFF. The CDR3 DNA follows: TGTGCCACCAGTGATCCCACGGGGGCGCACGGGGAGCTGTTTTTT.

This clonotype occurred a few times. The chain employs TRBV20-1 and TRBJ2-7, with 9 bases lining up with TRBD1. This CDR3 region has 12 residues. Germline V gives CDR1 DFQATT, CDR2 SNEGSKA (reference sequence). The ends lost 5 bases at V and 10 bases at J; junction bases unmatched: 9. As DNA, the CDR3 is TGCAGTGCTTACCGGGACAGGGAGAATCAGTACTTC. Amino acid sequence: CSAYRDRENQYF.

This clonotype was detected ten times or more. The gene calls are TRBV12-3 or TRBV12-4 and TRBJ2-2; D is unresolved. Trimming left V 1 base short and J 3 bases short, with 6 bases between. The CDR3 has 14 amino acids. The CDR3: CASSLDGHTGELFF. The CDR3 nucleotides are TGTGCCAGCAGTTTAGATGGGCACACCGGGGAGCTGTTTTTT.

The chain couples TRBV3-1 to TRBJ2-1, with D unresolved. The length of the CDR3 is 14 residues. Germline V gene lookup returns CDR1 LGHDT and CDR2 YNNKEL (reference sequence). Trimming removed 4 bases from V and 8 bases from J, with 15 bases in between. Here the CDR3 reads CASSPTTLSHEQFF. CDR3 in DNA: TGTGCCAGCAGCCCTACCACCCTTAGCCATGAGCAGTTCTTC.

This clonotype came up many times. The chain links TRBV20-1 to TRBJ1-3; D may be TRBD1 (5 bases). The CDR3 is 14 residues long. Germline-derived CDR1 and CDR2 are DFQATT and SNEGSKA (reference sequence). The V end lost 6 bases, the J end lost 1 base, and 13 bases lay between the germline ends. The CDR3 DNA reads TGCAGTGCCAGTACAGGTTCATCTGGAAACACCATATATTTT. This sequence encodes CSASTGSSGNTIYF.

This clonotype was seen only a few times. This chain joins TRBV21-1 and TRBJ2-1; TRBD2, as called in the table, went unchecked against the DNA. TRBV21-1 represents a pseudogene. CDR3 length: 14 amino acids. For the CDR3, the DNA is TGTGCCAGCAGCAAAGAGGAGCGGGAGGATGAGCAGTTCTTC. The encoded protein is CASSKEEREDEQFF.

The chain recombines TRBV7-2 with TRBJ2-7, with D perhaps matching TRBD1 or TRBD2 (5 bases each). Germline values: CDR1 SGHTA, CDR2 FQGNSA. This CDR3 has 15 residues. Trimming stripped 1 base from V and 4 bases from J, with 14 bases between. CDR3 protein: CASSLGPGPGYEQYF. The CDR3 bases are TGTGCCAGCAGCTTAGGCCCAGGGCCGGGGTACGAGCAGTACTTC.

This clonotype was recorded a few times. The chain is built from TRBV3-1 and TRBJ2-5; TRBD2 aligns across 8 bases. The CDR3 sequence is 16 residues long. The V gene end was trimmed by 0 bases and the J gene end by 5 bases; junction bases not matched to a gene: 8. Germline assignment: CDR1 LGHDT and CDR2 YNNKEL (reference sequence). The CDR3 DNA reads TGTGCCAGCAGCCAAGATTTTGGGACTAGTCGTGAGACCCAGTACTTC. Its protein product is CASSQDFGTSRETQYF.

The rearrangement uses TRBV9 and TRBJ2-1, with D possibly matching TRBD2 (5 bases). V was cut by 4 bases and J by 6 bases, with 29 bases left in between. The germline V gene has CDR1 SGDLS and CDR2 YYNGEE. There are 19 residues in the CDR3. DNA of the CDR3: TGTGCCAGCAGCCCCGTCGCGGGTTTCCCCAGCTCCCCGGCCAATGAGCAGTTCTTC. As protein: CASSPVAGFPSSPANEQFF.

This clonotype was seen only a few times. The rearrangement links TRBV12-3 or TRBV12-4 to TRBJ2-5; 10 bases match TRBD2. The CDR3 is 13 residues long. Trimming removed 8 bases from V and 7 bases from J; junction bases left unmatched: 7. The CDR3 bases are TGTGCCAGCGGGGCTAGCGGGGGTGGGACCCAGTACTTC. Its translation is CASGASGGGTQYF.

The V and J genes are TRBV19 and TRBJ2-5; D gene unclear. V gave up 5 bases and J gave up 5 bases, with 12 bases separating them. There are 13 residues in the CDR3. The germline V gene has CDR1 LNHDA and CDR2 SQIVND (reference sequence). The CDR3 coding sequence is TGTGCCAGTAGTTCCTGGGATGTGGAGACCCAGTACTTC. It codes for CASSSWDVETQYF. Full variable domain (outside the CDR3, taken from reference TRBV19 and TRBJ2-5): DGGITQSPKYLFRKEGQNVTLSCEQNLNHDAMYWYRQDPGQGLRLIYYSQIVNDFQKGDIAEGYSVSREKKESFPLTVTSAQKNPTAFYLCASSSWDVETQYFGPGTRLLVL.

This clonotype was detected once. The chain links TRBV12-3 or TRBV12-4 to TRBJ1-6; D unclear. Trimming removed 5 bases at V and 14 bases at J, with 19 bases between. This CDR3 has 14 amino acids. The CDR3 DNA reads as TGTGCCAGCAGTCGGCCCACCGAGGGCTCAGCCCTCCACTTT. Its translation: CASSRPTEGSALHF.

This clonotype turned up a few times. The chain has TRBV20-1 and TRBJ1-5; 7 bases map to TRBD1. Germline CDR1 is DFQATT and CDR2 is SNEGSKA (reference sequence). This CDR3 comprises 17 residues. J lost 3 bases, V lost 1 base, and 12 bases had no gene match. The CDR3 DNA reads as TGCAGTGCTAGAGGTTCCCGGGACAGAACATACAATCAGCCCCAGCATTTT. It codes for CSARGSRDRTYNQPQHF.

This sequence joins TRBV7-8 and TRBJ2-3; D is possibly TRBD1 or TRBD2 (5 bases each). V dropped 5 bases and J dropped 3 bases, with 18 bases sitting between them. This CDR3 is 16 amino acids long. CDR1 and CDR2 from the germline V gene are SGHVS and FQNEAQ. The CDR3 DNA is TGTGCCAGCAGCCCTAATGGGGGAGACTTTACAGATACGCAGTATTTT. Its translation is CASSPNGGDFTDTQYF.

This clonotype was recorded many times. The chain recombines TRBV20-1 with TRBJ2-2; the D call may be TRBD1 or TRBD2 (7 bases each). Trimming shortened V by 6 bases and J by 5 bases, and 19 bases separated the two germline ends. The germline gives CDR1 DFQATT, CDR2 SNEGSKA (reference sequence). The CDR3 contains 15 residues. The DNA for the CDR3 is TGCAGTGCCAAATCAGGGGGGGTAATTACCGGGGAGCTGTTTTTT. This codes for CSAKSGGVITGELFF.

The chain is built from TRBV29-1 and TRBJ1-2; TRBD1 matches 9 bases. CDR1 is SQVTM and CDR2 is ANQGSEA in the germline V gene. The CDR3 is made up of 12 amino acids. V lost 7 bases to trimming and J lost 4 bases; unmatched junction nucleotides: 4. The DNA for the CDR3 is TGCAGCGCCACGGGACAGGGCTATGGCTACACCTTC. Translation gives CSATGQGYGYTF.

This clonotype has at least ten counts. The rearrangement links TRBV12-3 or TRBV12-4 to TRBJ2-7; D may be TRBD1 (5 bases). The length of the CDR3 is 13 residues. V was pared by 2 bases and J by 6 bases, with 11 bases between. DNA for the CDR3: TGTGCCAGCAGTTTATGGGCAGACAGCGAGCAGTACTTC. It encodes CASSLWADSEQYF.

The chain recombines TRBV7-2 with TRBJ2-3, with D possibly being TRBD1 (6 bases). This CDR3 comprises 15 residues. From germline, CDR1 is SGHTA and CDR2 FQGNSA. V lost 4 bases and J 2 bases, leaving 13 bases between the germline ends. CDR3 amino acids: CASSSYRGNTDTQYF. The CDR3 region has the DNA TGTGCCAGCAGCTCATATAGGGGGAACACAGATACGCAGTATTTT.

V gene TRBV4-2 combines with J gene TRBJ2-7, with TRBD2 matching 10 bases. Looked up from germline, CDR1 is LGHNA and CDR2 is YNFKEQ. V dropped 2 bases and J dropped 2; count of bases not matched to a gene: 3. The CDR3 consists of 15 residues. The CDR3 protein is CASSQSGRAPYEQYF. The DNA of the CDR3 is TGTGCCAGCAGCCAAAGCGGGAGGGCCCCCTACGAGCAGTACTTC.

This chain joins TRBV20-1 and TRBJ2-2, with 11 nucleotides matching TRBD1. This CDR3 has 15 amino acids. CDR1 and CDR2 (germline): DFQATT, SNEGSKA (reference sequence). The ends lost 4 bases at V and 6 bases at J; junction bases unmatched: 7. The CDR3 region is CSAMNPGQGAGELFF. The CDR3 DNA sequence: TGCAGTGCTATGAATCCGGGACAGGGGGCCGGGGAGCTGTTTTTT.